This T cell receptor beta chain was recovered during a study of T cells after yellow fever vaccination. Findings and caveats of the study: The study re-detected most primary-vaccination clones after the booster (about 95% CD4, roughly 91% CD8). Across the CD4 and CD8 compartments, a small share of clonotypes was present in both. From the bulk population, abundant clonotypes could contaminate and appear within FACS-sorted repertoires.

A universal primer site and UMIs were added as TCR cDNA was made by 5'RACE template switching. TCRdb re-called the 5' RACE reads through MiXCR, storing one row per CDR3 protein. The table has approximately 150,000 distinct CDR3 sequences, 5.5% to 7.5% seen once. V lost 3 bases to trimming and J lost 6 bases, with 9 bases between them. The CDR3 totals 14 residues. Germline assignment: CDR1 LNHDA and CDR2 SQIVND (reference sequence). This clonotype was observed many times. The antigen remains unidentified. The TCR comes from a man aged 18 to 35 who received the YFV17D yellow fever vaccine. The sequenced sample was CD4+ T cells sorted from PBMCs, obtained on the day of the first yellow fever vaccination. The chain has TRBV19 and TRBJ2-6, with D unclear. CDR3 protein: CASSISSEANVLTF. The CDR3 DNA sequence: TGTGCCAGTAGTATCAGTTCCGAGGCCAACGTCCTGACTTTC.